This T cell receptor beta chain is from a study of blood T cell repertoires in COVID-19. The germline CDR1 and CDR2 sequences are KGHSH and LQKENI. CDR3 size: 15 residues. V gave up 3 bases and J gave up 3 bases; unmatched junction bases: 5. In the source study's methods: Cell counts per sample came from amplifying reference gene primers. Data came from immunoSEQ multiplex PCR; TCRdb stores just in-frame clones and leaves some out. V and J calls and clone size are given by that table; D and trimming were obtained from the DNA. The sample consists of some 350,000 clones, approximately 89% of them appearing once. All enrollees were about 18 to 95 years old and from roughly 22 US areas.

The J gene is TRBJ2-1, the V gene TRBV18; 7 nucleotides align to TRBD1. This clonotype was sampled from a man aged 30 to 39 who had recovered from COVID-19. Sequenced material: PBMCs or T cells enriched from blood (not recorded which). The CDR3 nucleotides are TGTGCCAGCTCACCCCGGGACAGCATCTACAATGAGCAGTTCTTC. It translates to CASSPRDSIYNEQFF.